The sequence of this T cell receptor beta chain was determined in a study of regulatory T cells in long-lasting Graves disease. In building TCR beta libraries, iRepertoire HTBI primers were used together with Arm-PCR of CDR3 regions. Each CDR3 protein gets one entry after TCRdb re-called the multiplex PCR reads with MiXCR. The sample yields approximately 470,000 distinct CDR3 sequences, under 20% seen once. The CDR3 is made up of 17 amino acids. With V trimmed by 6 bases and J by 0 bases, 6 bases remained unmatched. Time point denoted: newly diagnosed GD, antithyroid drugs for less than 3 months. RNA isolated from PBMCs was used to make the TCR library. These data were likewise used in another study, on T cells in Graves' hyperthyroidism and ophthalmopathy.

J is TRBJ2-2 and V is TRBV12-3 or TRBV12-4, with 11 nucleotides matching TRBD2. The material sequenced was peripheral blood mononuclear cells (PBMCs), taken at new diagnosis, from a patient treated with antithyroid drugs. The TCR comes from a man aged 35 to 55 with Graves disease. The CDR3 DNA reads as TGTGCCAGCAGACCCGGGACTAGCGGCACGAACACCGGGGAGCTGTTTTTT. Translation gives CASRPGTSGTNTGELFF.